The rows below give T cell receptor beta chains drawn from one sample of a study of blood T cell repertoires in COVID-19. Measured with immunoSEQ multiplex PCR; TCRdb has only the in-frame clones, and not every one. The repertoire holds 150,000 to 200,000 clones, with 80% to 85% as singletons. Sequences were obtained from peripheral blood. The receptor set was obtained from a woman aged 30 to 39 with acute or convalescent COVID-19. Each CDR3 is given with its conserved first and last residue. The D gene is left open where the match is weak. A clone size is listed for some rows: how often the clone was seen (once, few, many), or a class if it is expanded.

CDR3 DNA: TGTGCCAGCTTTTGGGAGGGGCCTATGAACACTGAAGCTTTCTTT
CDR3 protein: CASFWEGPMNTEAFF
V gene: TRBV27
D gene: .
clone size: .
J gene: TRBJ1-1
CDR3 length: 15

CDR3 DNA: TGTGCCAGCAGCTCGCGGGGCCTTAATGAAAAACTGTTTTTT
CDR3 protein: CASSSRGLNEKLFF
V gene: TRBV5-4
D gene: .
clone size: .
J gene: TRBJ1-4
CDR3 length: 14

CDR3 DNA: TGTGCCATCAGTGACACTAACTATGGCTACACCTTC
CDR3 protein: CAISDTNYGYTF
V gene: TRBV10-3
D gene: .
clone size: .
J gene: TRBJ1-2
CDR3 length: 12

CDR3 DNA: TGTGCAAGTGATCCCCTCGGGACAGGGGATGAAAAACTGTTTTTT
CDR3 protein: CASDPLGTGDEKLFF
V gene: TRBV12-2
D gene: .
clone size: .
J gene: TRBJ1-4
CDR3 length: 15

CDR3 DNA: TGTGCCAGCAGCTCCGGACAGACCTCTTCCCTAGCGGGGTACAATGAGCAGTTCTTC
CDR3 protein: CASSSGQTSSLAGYNEQFF
V gene: TRBV2
D gene: TRBD2
clone size: .
J gene: TRBJ2-1
CDR3 length: 19

CDR3 DNA: TGTGCCAGCAGCTCGCCTGGGGGGGGGAACTATGGCTACACCTTC
CDR3 protein: CASSSPGGGNYGYTF
V gene: TRBV5-4
D gene: .
clone size: once
J gene: TRBJ1-2
CDR3 length: 15

CDR3 DNA: TGCGCCAGCAGCTTGGAAACTCCGGCGAGGACTAATGAAAAACTGTTTTTT
CDR3 protein: CASSLETPARTNEKLFF
V gene: TRBV5-1
D gene: .
clone size: .
J gene: TRBJ1-4
CDR3 length: 17

CDR3 DNA: TGTGCCAGTACCGACACTGCCGGGGTTAACAATGAAAAACTGTTTTTT
CDR3 protein: CASTDTAGVNNEKLFF
V gene: TRBV19
D gene: .
clone size: few
J gene: TRBJ1-4
CDR3 length: 16

CDR3 DNA: TGTGCCAGCAGTTTTAACAGAAAGAGCTACGAGCAGTACTTC
CDR3 protein: CASSFNRKSYEQYF
V gene: TRBV28
D gene: .
clone size: .
J gene: TRBJ2-7
CDR3 length: 14

CDR3 DNA: TGTGCCAGCAGTGAGTCCGGGAACACCGGGGAGCTGTTTTTT
CDR3 protein: CASSESGNTGELFF
V gene: TRBV6-4
D gene: .
clone size: .
J gene: TRBJ2-2
CDR3 length: 14

CDR3 DNA: TGTGCCAGCAGGCGCAACAGGGCCTCGGGAAGCAATGAGCAGTTCTTC
CDR3 protein: CASRRNRASGSNEQFF
V gene: TRBV2
D gene: .
clone size: .
J gene: TRBJ2-1
CDR3 length: 16

CDR3 DNA: TGTGCCAGCAGTTTATGGGGGGCGGGTAATGAAAAACTGTTTTTT
CDR3 protein: CASSLWGAGNEKLFF
V gene: TRBV28
D gene: .
clone size: .
J gene: TRBJ1-4
CDR3 length: 15

CDR3 DNA: TGTGCCTGGAGTGCGGCCGACAGGGAAGTCTACTATGGCTACACCTTC
CDR3 protein: CAWSAADREVYYGYTF
V gene: TRBV30
D gene: TRBD1
clone size: .
J gene: TRBJ1-2
CDR3 length: 16

CDR3 DNA: TGTGCCAGCAGGTTCCGCACAGGGATGACCGGGGAGCTGTTTTTT
CDR3 protein: CASRFRTGMTGELFF
V gene: TRBV7-6
D gene: .
clone size: once
J gene: TRBJ2-2
CDR3 length: 15

CDR3 DNA: TGCGCCAGCAGCTATAGTCAGGGGGCTGGGGCTGAAGCTTTCTTT
CDR3 protein: CASSYSQGAGAEAFF
V gene: TRBV5-1
D gene: TRBD1
clone size: .
J gene: TRBJ1-1
CDR3 length: 15

CDR3 DNA: TGTGCCAGCAGTTTCCGGGGGAACTATCAGCCCCAGCATTTT
CDR3 protein: CASSFRGNYQPQHF
V gene: TRBV28
D gene: .
clone size: few
J gene: TRBJ1-5
CDR3 length: 14

CDR3 DNA: TGTGCCAGCAGCAGGGCGACAGGCGCCGGTGGGACCCAGTACTTC
CDR3 protein: CASSRATGAGGTQYF
V gene: TRBV7-8
D gene: .
clone size: .
J gene: TRBJ2-5
CDR3 length: 15